The rows below give T cell receptor beta chains drawn from one sample of a study of T cell repertoires in cytomegalovirus infection. The antigens for these receptors are not known. TCRdb processed the reads anew with MiXCR; each CDR3 protein has one entry. The sample has about 770,000 distinct CDR3 sequences; 25% to 30% are singletons. The sample here was cultured CD8+ T cells from PBMCs, taken from culture after CMV antigen stimulation. Receptor source: a human donor in good health (CMV status not recorded). Some clones in this sample may be carry-over from other donors' samples. The CDR3 runs from the conserved cysteine through the conserved F or W. D genes are given only for firm matches. Some rows have no size entry. The others give once, few or many, or a class for an expanded clone.

v_call,clone_size,j_call,cdr3_length,d_call,cdr3_nt,cdr3_aa
TRBV6-1,.,TRBJ1-3,15,.,TGTGCCAGCAGTTACAGATGGGTCTCTGGAAACACCATATATTTT,CASSYRWVSGNTIYF
TRBV4-1,few,TRBJ2-1,12,.,TGCGCCAGCAGCCAAGACCCCAATGAGCAGTTCTTC,CASSQDPNEQFF
TRBV2,.,TRBJ1-1,14,TRBD1,TGTGCCCCACCTGCGACAGGGACGAACACTGAAGCTTTCTTT,CAPPATGTNTEAFF
TRBV6-2/TRBV6-3,.,TRBJ1-5,17,.,TGTGCCAGCAGGACCAGTTACTTTGACCAGACTAATCAGCCCCAGCATTTT,CASRTSYFDQTNQPQHF
TRBV10-3,.,TRBJ2-1,14,TRBD2,TGTGCCTGCAGGGAGGGAAGGCTATACAATGAGCAGTTCTTC,CACREGRLYNEQFF
TRBV7-6,many,TRBJ2-3,16,TRBD2,TGTGCCAGCAGCATAAGGGCTAGCGGGGATACAGATACGCAGTATTTT,CASSIRASGDTDTQYF
TRBV6-1,few,TRBJ2-5,14,.,TGTGCCAGCAGTCACAGGGTAGCATTTGAGACCCAGTACTTC,CASSHRVAFETQYF
TRBV12-3/TRBV12-4,.,TRBJ2-5,18,.,TGTGCCAGCAGTTTTGGTTTAATAGTTACCCATGATGGGGAGACCCAGTACTTC,CASSFGLIVTHDGETQYF
TRBV27,few,TRBJ2-2,14,.,TGTGCCAGCAGTTCATGGGCCGGGAACGGGGAGCTGTTTTTT,CASSSWAGNGELFF
TRBV7-6,many,TRBJ2-2,12,.,TGTGCCAGCAGCCCCCTAACCGGGGAGCTGTTTTTT,CASSPLTGELFF
TRBV6-6,many,TRBJ1-1,12,.,TGTGCCAGCAGCTATGACAGGACTGAAGCTTTCTTT,CASSYDRTEAFF
TRBV4-3,.,TRBJ1-1,17,.,TGCGCCAGCAGCCAAGTCAACAGGCTGGATTTGAACACTGAAGCTTTCTTT,CASSQVNRLDLNTEAFF
TRBV6-2/TRBV6-3,few,TRBJ2-2,20,TRBD1,TGTGCCAGCAGTTATTTTCGGACAGGGCGTATGGCGGCCAACACCGGGGAGCTGTTTTTT,CASSYFRTGRMAANTGELFF
TRBV7-2,many,TRBJ1-2,13,.,TGTGCCAGCAGCTTGAAGTTCTCGGATGGCTACACCTTC,CASSLKFSDGYTF
TRBV20-1,.,TRBJ1-2,15,TRBD1,TGCAGTGCTAGTTATACAGGGGAAGTTGACTATGGCTACACCTTC,CSASYTGEVDYGYTF
TRBV5-4,.,TRBJ2-1,15,.,TGTGCCAGCACCTCGTGGGGGGGCCCCTACAATGAGCAGTTCTTC,CASTSWGGPYNEQFF
TRBV15,once,TRBJ2-1,17,TRBD2,TGTGCCACCAGCATCCCCGGACTAGCGGGGGCCGGGAATGAGCAGTTCTTC,CATSIPGLAGAGNEQFF
TRBV15,few,TRBJ2-1,14,TRBD1,TGTGCCACCAAAGGGGGCCCCTTCTACAATGAGCAGTTCTTC,CATKGGPFYNEQFF
TRBV7-6,many,TRBJ2-2,18,TRBD1,TGTGCCAGCAGTTACCGGGACAGGGGGATCTTGAACACCGGGGAGCTGTTTTTT,CASSYRDRGILNTGELFF
TRBV6-2/TRBV6-3,.,TRBJ2-1,15,TRBD2,TGTGCCAGCAGTTACTCGCGGGGGGGAAGATATGAGCAGTTCTTC,CASSYSRGGRYEQFF
TRBV12-3/TRBV12-4,few,TRBJ1-2,15,TRBD1,TGTGCCAGCAGCCTGACAGGGCTCGTGGACTATGGCTACACCTTC,CASSLTGLVDYGYTF
TRBV6-5,few,TRBJ2-7,12,.,TGTGCCAGCAGTTACTCCGGGAAAGAGCAGTACTTC,CASSYSGKEQYF
TRBV5-4,.,TRBJ1-2,16,.,TGTGCCAGCAGCTTGGTCAGTATCCGGGGATTTGATGGCTACACCTTC,CASSLVSIRGFDGYTF
TRBV6-2/TRBV6-3,.,TRBJ2-2,17,.,TGTGCCAGCAGTTACCCGCTAGTGGCAACGAACACCGGGGAGCTGTTTTTT,CASSYPLVATNTGELFF
TRBV27,once,TRBJ1-5,14,TRBD1,TGTGCCAGCAGTTCCGGACAGGGGCTATGGCCCCAGCATTTT,CASSSGQGLWPQHF
TRBV7-2,few,TRBJ2-1,18,TRBD2,TGTGCCAGCACCCCGACTAGCGGGGGCCGAACCCACTACAATGAGCAGTTCTTC,CASTPTSGGRTHYNEQFF
TRBV5-6,.,TRBJ2-2,17,TRBD2,TGTGCCAGCAGCTTGGTGTTCGGGACTAGCGATCTGGGGGAGCTGTTTTTT,CASSLVFGTSDLGELFF
TRBV6-5,.,TRBJ2-3,15,.,TGTGCCAGCAGTCAGACAGCCCCTAGCACAGATACGCAGTATTTT,CASSQTAPSTDTQYF
TRBV6-1,few,TRBJ2-4,15,.,TGTGCCAGCAGCCAAGGGGGGGGTTACGGAAACATTCAGTACTTC,CASSQGGGYGNIQYF
TRBV11-2,.,TRBJ2-3,15,TRBD1,TGTGCCAGCAGCGTCAGGGGGCGTCCCACAGATACGCAGTATTTT,CASSVRGRPTDTQYF
TRBV7-2,many,TRBJ2-1,15,.,TGTGCCAGCAGCTTAGAAGGGCCATCCTACAATGAGCAGTTCTTC,CASSLEGPSYNEQFF
TRBV7-6,.,TRBJ2-7,12,.,TGTGCCAGCAAGCTTGGGTCCTACGAGCAGTACTTC,CASKLGSYEQYF
TRBV7-6,.,TRBJ2-2,16,TRBD2,TGTGCCAGCAGCCCCCGAGTAGATCGGGGGGGCGGGGAGCTGTTTTTT,CASSPRVDRGGGELFF
TRBV12-3/TRBV12-4,few,TRBJ1-2,13,.,TGTGCCATCATAGACAGTGTAGACTATGGCTACACCTTC,CAIIDSVDYGYTF
TRBV12-3/TRBV12-4,once,TRBJ2-4,15,TRBD1,TGTGCCTGCAGCCTCCTGACAGGGGGCTTAAACATTCAGTACTTC,CACSLLTGGLNIQYF
TRBV2,.,TRBJ1-2,16,.,TGTGCCAGTCCCGTTGATCGGGACATCTCTAACTATGGCTACACCTTC,CASPVDRDISNYGYTF
TRBV7-2,few,TRBJ2-5,14,TRBD2,TGTGCCAGCAGCTTAACCGGACCCCCGACTAGCGCGTACTTC,CASSLTGPPTSAYF
TRBV12-3/TRBV12-4,few,TRBJ1-4,17,TRBD1,TGTGCCAGCAGCCCAGCGGGAGTGACAGGGTTGGGGGAAAAACTGTTTTTT,CASSPAGVTGLGEKLFF
TRBV6-6,.,TRBJ1-2,14,.,TGTGCCAGCAGCGTCACGGCCTCTAACTATGGCTACACCTTC,CASSVTASNYGYTF
TRBV6-5,few,TRBJ1-6,19,.,TGTGCCAGCAGTTACTCGCCCCGGGTAGCAAGGTCCTATAATTCACCCCTCCACTTT,CASSYSPRVARSYNSPLHF
TRBV27,.,TRBJ2-3,15,.,TGTGCCAGCAGTCCATCGGGCTATGGCACAGATACGCAGTATTTT,CASSPSGYGTDTQYF
TRBV6-2/TRBV6-3,few,TRBJ1-1,12,.,TGTGCCAACCCCGGGCGCGGGGGAGAGGCTTTCTTT,CANPGRGGEAFF
TRBV27,.,TRBJ2-7,14,TRBD2,TGTGCCAGCGGCACAGGACTAGCAATTGGCGAGCAGTACTTC,CASGTGLAIGEQYF
TRBV5-4,few,TRBJ1-1,12,.,TGTGCCAGCAGCTCTCTCCAATCTGAAGCTTTCTTT,CASSSLQSEAFF
TRBV7-6,.,TRBJ2-7,16,.,TGTGCCAGCAGCAGATACGGGACGGAGAGCTCCCACGAGCAGTACTTC,CASSRYGTESSHEQYF
TRBV4-1,.,TRBJ1-1,15,.,TGCGCCAGCAGCCAAGACAGGAGTATGAACACTGAAGCTTTCTTT,CASSQDRSMNTEAFF
TRBV27,once,TRBJ2-5,14,.,TGTGCCAGCACTCAGACGGCGGGACAAGAGACCCAGTACTTC,CASTQTAGQETQYF
TRBV15,.,TRBJ1-1,14,.,TGTGCCACCCGTGGAAGTCTAGAAGGTAATGAAGCTTTCTTT,CATRGSLEGNEAFF
TRBV10-3,.,TRBJ2-3,16,TRBD2,TGTGCCATCAGTGAGTCTCGGGGGGTTAATAAGGATACGCAGTATTTT,CAISESRGVNKDTQYF
TRBV2,.,TRBJ2-3,18,TRBD2,TGTGCCAGCAGTGAAACCTCCTGGGGCGGGGGAAACACAGATACGCAGTATTTT,CASSETSWGGGNTDTQYF
TRBV6-6,.,TRBJ1-4,22,.,TGTGCCAGCAGTTACATTCCCTTCAATACGGACAGCCGGATAGGCCCTCAGGAAAATCTGTTTTTT,CASSYIPFNTDSRIGPQENLFF
TRBV25-1,.,TRBJ1-5,13,.,TGTGCCAGCAGTAAGGCAGGGGATCAGCCCCAGCATTTT,CASSKAGDQPQHF
TRBV15,.,TRBJ2-1,17,.,TGTGCCACCACCCCCTCAGGCGGGCCGAGCTCCTACAATGAGCAGTTCTTC,CATTPSGGPSSYNEQFF
TRBV9,once,TRBJ1-2,16,.,TGTGCCAGTCCGCCCGAGGTGGGGGGAGGTAACTATGGCTACACCTTC,CASPPEVGGGNYGYTF
TRBV7-6,few,TRBJ2-2,17,TRBD1,TGTGCCAGCAGCCTACTCAACAGGGGATTGAACACCGGGGAGCTGTTTTTT,CASSLLNRGLNTGELFF
TRBV6-5,few,TRBJ1-2,17,TRBD1,TGTGCCAGCAGAACCCGGGACAGGGGACGGGGAAGCTATGGCTACACCTTC,CASRTRDRGRGSYGYTF
TRBV7-6,.,TRBJ2-2,17,.,TGTGCCAGCAGCTTAGGTGGCATATCACCGATCACCGGGGAGCTGTTTTTT,CASSLGGISPITGELFF
TRBV19,.,TRBJ2-2,18,TRBD1,TGTGCCAGTAGTATAGCAGTCCGGCAGGGGGCGAACACCGGGGAGCTGTTTTTT,CASSIAVRQGANTGELFF